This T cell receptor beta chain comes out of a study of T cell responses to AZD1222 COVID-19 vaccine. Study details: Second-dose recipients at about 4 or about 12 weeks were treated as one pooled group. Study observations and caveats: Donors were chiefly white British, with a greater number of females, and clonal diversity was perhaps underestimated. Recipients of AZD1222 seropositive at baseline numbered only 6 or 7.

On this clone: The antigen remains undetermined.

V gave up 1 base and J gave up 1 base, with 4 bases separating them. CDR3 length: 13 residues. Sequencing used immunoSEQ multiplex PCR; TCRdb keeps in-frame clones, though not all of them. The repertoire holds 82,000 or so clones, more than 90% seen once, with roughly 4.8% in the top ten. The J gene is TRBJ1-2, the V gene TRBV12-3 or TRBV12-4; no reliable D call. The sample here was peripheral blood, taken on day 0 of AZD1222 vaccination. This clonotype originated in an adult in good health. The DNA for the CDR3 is TGTGCCAGCAGTTTAGGGGGTAACTATGGCTACACCTTC. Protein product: CASSLGGNYGYTF.